The source of this T cell receptor beta chain is a study of blood T cells in healthy people across ages. The second PCR ran 7 to 11 cycles with a sample-barcoded 5' primer and J-beta primers. All samples yielded 3 million or more CDR3-containing paired-end reads. One entry per CDR3 protein, called by TCRdb with MiXCR from the 5' RACE reads. The table records about 780,000 distinct CDR3 sequences, 46% of them present only once. Researchers isolated at least 7 million PBMCs per sample. This CDR3 is built from 14 residues. Germline lookup yields CDR1 SGHRS and CDR2 YFSETQ. The V gene lost 1 base and the J gene lost 1 base, with 9 bases spanning the gap.

Sequenced: blood. The chain has TRBV5-1 and TRBJ2-7, with unresolved D. The TCR sequence derives from an elderly man in good health. CDR3 sequence reads: CASSLWPESYEQYF. CDR3 nucleotides: TGCGCCAGCAGCTTGTGGCCAGAGTCCTACGAGCAGTACTTC.